This T cell receptor beta chain was observed in a study of T cell responses to AZD1222 COVID-19 vaccine. Study in general: Researchers grouped second doses given at about 4 or about 12 weeks into one pool. Study-wide points: The reported proportion of spike-specific TCRs targeting unmutated variant regions was nearly half.

The V end lost 5 bases, the J end lost 2 bases, and 16 bases lay between the germline ends. The CDR3 extends over 17 amino acids. The germline V gene has CDR1 SGHDN and CDR2 FVKESK. Sequenced by immunoSEQ multiplex PCR; TCRdb stores in-frame clones only, minus some. Counted here are some 200,000 clones, roughly 90% occurring once; the ten biggest clones make up more than 0.75%. With regard to this clone: Its target is unknown.

The origin of this receptor is an adult in good health. This sequence joins TRBV14 and TRBJ2-6; the D call may be TRBD1 or TRBD2 (5 bases each). Here the sequenced sample was peripheral blood, taken on day 0 of AZD1222 vaccination. The CDR3 bases are TGTGCCAGCAGCGGCTTTCAGGGACGTACTGGGGCCAACGTCCTGACTTTC. Its translation: CASSGFQGRTGANVLTF.